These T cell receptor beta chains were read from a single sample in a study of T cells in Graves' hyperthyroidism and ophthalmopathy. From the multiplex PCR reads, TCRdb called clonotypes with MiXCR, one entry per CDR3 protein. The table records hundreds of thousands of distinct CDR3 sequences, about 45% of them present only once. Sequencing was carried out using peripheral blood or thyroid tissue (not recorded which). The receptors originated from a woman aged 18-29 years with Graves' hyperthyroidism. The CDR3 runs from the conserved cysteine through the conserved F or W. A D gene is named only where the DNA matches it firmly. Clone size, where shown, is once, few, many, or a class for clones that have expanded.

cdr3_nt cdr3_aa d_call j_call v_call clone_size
TGTGCCAGCAGCTTAGAGAATCGGGCCCAGAGGCAGGGTAACACTGAAGCTTTCTTT CASSLENRAQRQGNTEAFF NA TRBJ1-1 TRBV11-2 NA
TGCAGTGCCCTCCACACCGGGGAGCTGTTTTTT CSALHTGELFF NA TRBJ2-2 TRBV20-1 NA
TGTGCCAGCAGCGTACGCGGAGTACGTACCGGGGAGCTGTTTTTT CASSVRGVRTGELFF NA TRBJ2-2 TRBV9 NA
TGTGCCAGCAGCTCAGGGGCGTCCTACGAGCAGTACTTC CASSSGASYEQYF NA TRBJ2-7 TRBV25-1 few
TGTGCCGCGGCGGGCAGGGGGCCGGGGAAGACCCAGTACTTC CAAAGRGPGKTQYF TRBD1 TRBJ2-5 TRBV19 few
TGCAGTGCTAACCCACATCGTCGGCACGAGCAGTACTTC CSANPHRRHEQYF NA TRBJ2-7 TRBV20-1 NA
TGCAGTGCTAGACAGGCGGGGCCCGGGGAGCTGTTTTTT CSARQAGPGELFF NA TRBJ2-2 TRBV20-1 NA
TGCAGCGTTCCCGGACCTAAATGGGGCTACACCTTC CSVPGPKWGYTF NA TRBJ1-2 TRBV29-1 many
TGTGCCAGCAGCTTACAAGGGACACCGACCTACGAGCAGTACTTC CASSLQGTPTYEQYF NA TRBJ2-7 TRBV7-2 NA
TGTGCCAGCAGTTACGGCGGGAGAGAAGAGACCCAGTACTTC CASSYGGREETQYF TRBD2 TRBJ2-5 TRBV6-2/TRBV6-3 NA
TGTGCCAGCAGCTCGGCAGGGCGTATGGAGACCCAGTACTTC CASSSAGRMETQYF NA TRBJ2-5 TRBV7-3 NA
TGTGCCAGCAAATTGCAGGTGCAAGAGACCCAGTACTTC CASKLQVQETQYF NA TRBJ2-5 TRBV12-3/TRBV12-4 NA
TGCGCCAGCAGCCAAGAAGGGACTAGCTCCTACGAGCAGTACTTC CASSQEGTSSYEQYF TRBD2 TRBJ2-7 TRBV7-6 NA
TGTGCTACCAGTGAGCAGGGGGATGCGCCCCAGCATTTT CATSEQGDAPQHF TRBD1 TRBJ1-5 TRBV24-1 NA
TGTGCCATCAGTGAAACTAGCGGGAGGGCCTTCCTCATCTACGAGCAGTACTTC CAISETSGRAFLIYEQYF TRBD2 TRBJ2-7 TRBV10-3 NA
TGCAGCGCCTCACAGGGGATCAACGAGCAGTACTTC CSASQGINEQYF TRBD1 TRBJ2-7 TRBV29-1 few
TGTGCCAGCAGCTTAGCGCTAGCGGGAGGTTACGAGCAGTACTTC CASSLALAGGYEQYF TRBD2 TRBJ2-7 TRBV7-2 many
TGTGCCAGCACGAAGTTACTAAGCACAGACGGTGAAAAACTGTTTTTT CASTKLLSTDGEKLFF NA TRBJ1-4 TRBV2 once
TGTGCCACCGACCCAGGACGAAATCAGCCCCAGCATTTT CATDPGRNQPQHF NA TRBJ1-5 TRBV24-1 once
TGTGCCAGCAGCCCCGGTATAGGGACTGAAGCTTTCTTT CASSPGIGTEAFF NA TRBJ1-1 TRBV10-3 NA
TGTGCCAGCAGCCAGAAGGACGGGACTTCCTACGAGCAGTACTTC CASSQKDGTSYEQYF NA TRBJ2-7 TRBV7-8 NA
TGTGCCAGCAGCCGGGGGGGGGCCAACGTCCTGACTTTC CASSRGGANVLTF NA TRBJ2-6 TRBV2 many
TGCAGTGCTAGAGAGTGGGGGAATCAGCCCCAGCATTTT CSAREWGNQPQHF NA TRBJ1-5 TRBV20-1 few
TGCAGCGCCAAACAGTCCCCGAAAAACTATGGCTTCACCTTC CSAKQSPKNYGFTF NA TRBJ1-2 TRBV29-1 NA
TGTGCCATCAGTGATGGGGGTCGGAGTGGCTACGAGCAGTACTTC CAISDGGRSGYEQYF NA TRBJ2-7 TRBV10-3 once
TGTGCCAGCAGTTACTCGTCCAGGGGCGGCTATGGCTACACCTTC CASSYSSRGGYGYTF NA TRBJ1-2 TRBV6-5 few
TGTGCCAGCAGAGATGATGGGGACTATGGCTACACCTTC CASRDDGDYGYTF NA TRBJ1-2 TRBV25-1 once
TGTGCCCCACGAACAGCTGGCGGGACTGAAGCTTTCTTT CAPRTAGGTEAFF NA TRBJ1-1 TRBV24-1 few
TGCGCCAGCACCCGACTAGCGGGAGACTACGAGCAGTACTTC CASTRLAGDYEQYF TRBD2 TRBJ2-7 TRBV5-1 few
TGTGCCAGCAGCTTGCCGATAGCGGGAGACGAGCAGTACTTC CASSLPIAGDEQYF TRBD2 TRBJ2-7 TRBV7-2 many
TGTGCCAGCAGCGAAACAGGAGGGGCAGATACGCAGTATTTT CASSETGGADTQYF NA TRBJ2-3 TRBV9 few